This is a list of T cell receptor beta chains from one sample in a study of technical replicates of blood from several donors. Some clones are missing from TCRdb's copy, which holds only in-frame ones; the method was immunoSEQ multiplex PCR. The data show 75,000 to 100,000 clones, with 96% seen just once and approximately 0.38% held by the top ten. Sequenced: T cells isolated from PBMCs. The receptors originated from a human donor in good health. Both conserved end residues are part of each CDR3. Fields, in order: CDR3 length, J gene, V gene, D gene, clone size, CDR3 protein, CDR3 DNA. A D gene is named only where the DNA matches it firmly. Clone size is stated in some rows and not others, as once, few, many or a class when expanded.

>18|TRBJ2-3|TRBV5-4|TRBD2|NA
CATLLTPGGRASTDTQYF
TGTGCCACCCTCCTGACTCCGGGAGGAAGAGCTAGCACAGATACGCAGTATTTT
>17|TRBJ2-1|TRBV5-1|TRBD2|NA
CASKAIVTGGPADEQFF
TGCGCCAGCAAGGCCATTGTAACGGGAGGCCCGGCTGATGAGCAGTTCTTC
>15|TRBJ2-7|TRBV6-1|TRBD2|NA
CASTGTSGRFSEQYF
TGTGCCAGCACTGGGACTAGCGGGAGGTTTAGCGAGCAGTACTTC
>15|TRBJ2-1|TRBV11-2|TRBD1|once
CASSQTGFSANEQFF
TGTGCCAGCAGCCAGACAGGGTTTTCTGCTAATGAGCAGTTCTTC
>15|TRBJ2-7|TRBV6-5|TRBD1|NA
CASSYSTGVSYEQYF
TGTGCCAGCAGTTACTCTACAGGGGTATCCTACGAGCAGTACTTC
>13|TRBJ2-7|TRBV4-1|NA|NA
CASSQVDSPEQYF
TGCGCCAGCAGCCAAGTAGACTCTCCCGAGCAGTACTTC
>17|TRBJ1-5|TRBV19|TRBD1|NA
CASAGTGFSGSNQPQHF
TGTGCCAGCGCCGGGACAGGATTCTCCGGTAGCAATCAGCCCCAGCATTTT
>14|TRBJ2-5|TRBV6-5|TRBD1|NA
CASSPWTGTETQYF
TGTGCCAGCAGTCCGTGGACAGGTACAGAGACCCAGTACTTC
>16|TRBJ1-5|TRBV4-3|TRBD1|NA
CASSQDRGTGNQPQHF
TGCGCCAGCAGCCAGGACAGGGGGACGGGCAATCAGCCCCAGCATTTT
>15|TRBJ2-7|TRBV19|TRBD1|NA
CASSPGGQSSYEQYF
TGTGCCAGTAGCCCAGGGGGACAGAGCTCCTACGAGCAGTACTTC
>13|TRBJ2-7|TRBV9|NA|NA
CASSVGASYEQYF
TGTGCCAGCAGCGTAGGGGCCTCCTACGAGCAGTACTTC
>16|TRBJ2-3|TRBV5-4|TRBD2|NA
CASSPFTAGITDTQYF
TGTGCCAGCAGCCCTTTTACAGCGGGGATCACAGATACGCAGTATTTT
>14|TRBJ2-7|TRBV7-9|TRBD2|NA
CASSPRSGAYEQYF
TGTGCCAGCAGCCCCCGCAGCGGGGCCTACGAGCAGTACTTC
>16|TRBJ2-2|TRBV11-3|NA|NA
CASRVNPNEGAGELFF
TGTGCCAGCAGAGTAAATCCAAACGAGGGTGCCGGGGAGCTGTTTTTT
>13|TRBJ2-7|TRBV4-1|NA|NA
CASSRQMHYEQYF
TGCGCCAGCAGCCGACAAATGCACTACGAGCAGTACTTC
>16|TRBJ1-1|TRBV19|TRBD1|NA
CASSVLPGQGASEAFF
TGTGCCAGTAGTGTTTTACCGGGACAGGGGGCTTCTGAAGCTTTCTTT
>13|TRBJ1-1|TRBV9|NA|NA
CASSVGPNTEAFF
TGTGCCAGCAGCGTGGGGCCGAACACTGAAGCTTTCTTT
>15|TRBJ1-1|TRBV5-1|NA|NA
CASSVSGTGNTEAFF
TGCGCCAGCAGCGTAAGCGGGACGGGGAACACTGAAGCTTTCTTT
>11|TRBJ2-7|TRBV25-1|NA|NA
CASSGGIKQYF
TGTGCCAGCAGTGGAGGGATCAAGCAGTACTTC
>14|TRBJ2-5|TRBV13|NA|NA
CASSLIDGSMNQYF
TGTGCCAGCAGCTTAATTGACGGGAGTATGAACCAGTACTTC
>13|TRBJ2-1|TRBV19|TRBD2|NA
CASKASGRNEQFF
TGTGCCAGTAAGGCTAGCGGGAGGAATGAGCAGTTCTTC
>16|TRBJ2-3|TRBV5-6|TRBD2|NA
CASSLGLAGSTDTQYF
TGTGCCAGCAGCTTGGGGCTAGCGGGTAGCACAGATACGCAGTATTTT
>13|TRBJ2-7|TRBV9|TRBD1|NA
CASSAGQTYEQYF
TGTGCCAGCAGCGCGGGACAGACCTACGAGCAGTACTTC
>17|TRBJ1-5|TRBV28|TRBD1|NA
CASSSPRTGGEDQPQHF
TGTGCCAGCAGTTCCCCCCGGACAGGGGGTGAAGATCAGCCCCAGCATTTT
>14|TRBJ1-4|TRBV6-5|NA|NA
CASKRQDINEKLFF
TGTGCCAGCAAAAGACAGGACATTAATGAAAAACTGTTTTTT
>13|TRBJ2-3|TRBV29-1|NA|NA
CSVSIGGTDTQYF
TGCAGCGTTTCCATAGGGGGCACAGATACGCAGTATTTT
>16|TRBJ1-3|TRBV27|TRBD1|NA
CASSSTRTGAGNTIYF
TGTGCCAGCAGTTCTACCCGGACAGGGGCTGGAAACACCATATATTTT
>15|TRBJ2-3|TRBV6-5|NA|NA
CASSTVAERTDTQYF
TGTGCCAGCAGTACTGTAGCGGAGAGAACAGATACGCAGTATTTT
>12|TRBJ2-1|TRBV5-6|NA|NA
CASSFGANEQFF
TGTGCCAGCAGCTTTGGGGCCAATGAGCAGTTCTTC
>16|TRBJ2-1|TRBV19|TRBD2|NA
CASGGTSGRAHNEQFF
TGTGCCAGTGGCGGGACTAGCGGGAGGGCCCACAATGAGCAGTTCTTC
>13|TRBJ1-1|TRBV6-1|NA|NA
CASRGRTEGLAFF
TGTGCCAGCAGAGGTAGGACAGAGGGCTTAGCTTTCTTT
>12|TRBJ1-2|TRBV4-1|NA|NA
CASSQVGGVNTF
TGCGCCAGCAGCCAAGTCGGAGGGGTGAACACCTTC
>11|TRBJ1-1|TRBV29-1|TRBD1|NA
CSVAGTASRNF
TGCAGCGTTGCGGGGACAGCGTCACGGAACTTT
>18|TRBJ2-2|TRBV10-2|NA|NA
CASSESKWPVMNTGELFF
TGCGCCAGCAGTGAGTCGAAGTGGCCAGTCATGAACACCGGGGAGCTGTTTTTT
>14|TRBJ1-1|TRBV7-3|NA|NA
CASSPGQWSTEAFF
TGTGCCAGCAGCCCCGGACAGTGGAGCACTGAAGCTTTCTTT
>15|TRBJ2-1|TRBV6-1|NA|NA
CASSEARQGGNEQFF
TGTGCCAGCAGTGAAGCGCGGCAGGGGGGCAATGAGCAGTTCTTC
>14|TRBJ2-7|TRBV4-2|TRBD1|NA
CASSLGQGTGEQYF
TGTGCCAGCAGCCTGGGACAGGGGACGGGGGAGCAGTACTTC